Below, 8 T cell receptor beta chains from the same sample are listed, as sequenced in a study of cytomegalovirus exposure and HLA in healthy donors. Vbeta (60) and Jbeta (13) primers were used in the PCR. Here immunoSEQ multiplex PCR was the method, and the copy in TCRdb shows in-frame clones only, minus some. The sample has roughly 120,000 clones, roughly 88% seen once. Sequences were obtained from PBMCs. Every receptor here comes from a young woman in good health and CMV-seropositive.

The rearrangement uses TRBV7-2 and TRBJ2-1; 11 bases are a match to TRBD2. Trimming removed 5 bases from V and 0 bases from J; junction bases left unmatched: 9. The CDR3 is made up of 18 amino acids. Germline V lookup: CDR1 SGHTA, CDR2 FQGNSA. As DNA, the CDR3 is TGTGCCAGCAGCGCGCGTCATAGCGGGGGGGTCTCCTACAATGAGCAGTTCTTC. Translation: CASSARHSGGVSYNEQFF.

The chain carries TRBV2 and TRBJ1-2; 8 bases match TRBD1. Trimming cost V 11 bases and J 10 bases; bases outside gene matches: 6. The CDR3 covers 10 residues. Germline V CDR1 and CDR2: SNHLY, FYNNEI. CDR3: CAGQGAFYTF. Written as DNA, the CDR3 is TGTGCCGGTCAGGGGGCCTTCTACACCTTC.

This rearrangement joins TRBV15 to TRBJ2-1; 9 bases fit TRBD1. Germline values: CDR1 LNHNV, CDR2 YYDKDF (reference sequence). CDR3 length: 16 residues. The J segment lost 4 bases and the V segment lost 6 bases, leaving 10 bases of the junction unmatched. In nucleotides, the CDR3 is TGTGCCACCAGTCCGAAAGCCGGGACAGGGTACAATGAGCAGTTCTTC. Residues: CATSPKAGTGYNEQFF.

This clone was observed once. This chain joins TRBV7-9 and TRBJ2-3, with D perhaps matching TRBD1 (6 bases). This CDR3 has 17 amino acids. With 5 bases removed from V and 0 bases from J, the gap between germline ends came to 18 bases. Per germline, CDR1 SEHNR and CDR2 FQNEAQ (reference sequence). The CDR3 protein is CASSLYGTPGSTDTQYF. The CDR3 region has the DNA TGTGCCAGCAGCCTTTACGGGACACCGGGAAGCACAGATACGCAGTATTTT.

The rearrangement links TRBV18 to TRBJ1-5, with D possibly matching TRBD1 (5 bases). CDR1 and CDR2 from the germline V gene are KGHSH and LQKENI. The V end was cut by 3 bases, the J end by 4 bases, with 7 bases between. The CDR3 extends over 13 amino acids. The CDR3 here is CASSPDRNQPQHF. The CDR3 DNA reads as TGTGCCAGCTCACCCGACAGAAATCAGCCCCAGCATTTT.

V usage is TRBV28 and J usage is TRBJ1-3; TRBD1 might be the D (6 bases). The length of the CDR3 is 15 residues. Germline V gene sequence: CDR1 MDHEN, CDR2 SYDVKM. Trimming removed 5 bases at V and 2 bases at J, with 13 bases between. For the CDR3, the DNA is TGTGCCAGCAGTACAACGGCAGGGGCTGGAAACACCATATATTTT. Protein product: CASSTTAGAGNTIYF.

The gene calls are TRBV5-3 and TRBJ1-1, with D uncertain. TRBV5-3 is reported as an ORF; its role is uncertain. The CDR3 has 14 amino acids. The V end lost 0 bases, the J end lost 0 bases, and 6 bases lay between the germline ends. The CDR3 nucleotides are TGTGCCAGAAGCTTGGGACACATGAACACTGAAGCTTTCTTT. It encodes CARSLGHMNTEAFF.

The chain uses TRBV6-5 and TRBJ1-2; 9 bases fit TRBD1. Trimming cost V 6 bases and J 5 bases; bases outside gene matches: 1. CDR1 is MNHEY, CDR2 SVGAGI, per germline. CDR3 length equals 12 residues. The CDR3 protein is CASSGTGYGYTF. The CDR3 bases are TGTGCCAGCAGCGGGACAGGGTATGGCTACACCTTC.